The 18 T cell receptor beta chains reported below all come from one sample, sequenced in a study of T cell repertoires in cytomegalovirus infection. TCRdb ran MiXCR on the reads and lists one entry per CDR3 protein. Of 700,000 to 950,000 distinct CDR3 sequences listed, approximately 32% are singletons. Their specific antigens are unknown. The sample in question was cultured CD8+ T cells from PBMCs, obtained from culture after CMV antigen stimulation. The source is a human donor in good health (CMV status not recorded). Some clones in this sample may be carry-over from other donors' samples.

This clonotype came up many times. The chain joins TRBV10-3 to TRBJ1-3; D is ambiguous. Looked up from germline, CDR1 is ENHRY and CDR2 is SYGVKD. The V end lost 0 bases, the J end lost 3 bases, and 12 bases lay between the germline ends. This CDR3 comprises 16 residues. Written as DNA, the CDR3 is TGTGCCATCAGTGAGTCAAGGCGCCCGGATGGAAACACCATATATTTT. It translates to CAISESRRPDGNTIYF.

This clonotype was seen at least ten times. The chain has TRBV7-9 and TRBJ1-1; D ambiguous. Germline V gene sequence: CDR1 SEHNR, CDR2 FQNEAQ (reference sequence). This CDR3 contains 14 residues. Trimming took off 3 bases at V and 6 bases at J, with 14 bases between the two ends. The CDR3 loop is CASSFSGNRAEAFF. CDR3 coding DNA: TGTGCCAGCAGCTTTTCGGGGAATCGAGCTGAAGCTTTCTTT.

This clonotype was seen more than once but under ten times. The chain joins TRBV6-6 to TRBJ2-3; the match to TRBD2 covers 8 bases. The germline V gene has CDR1 MNHNY and CDR2 SVGAGI (reference sequence). Trimming removed 2 bases from V and 6 bases from J; junction bases left unmatched: 7. This CDR3 has 15 amino acids. CDR3 coding DNA: TGTGCCAGCAGTTACCCCGGGGGGGCCTTGGATACGCAGTATTTT. It is translated as CASSYPGGALDTQYF.

This clonotype was picked up many times. V usage is TRBV6-6 and J usage is TRBJ2-7, with D perhaps TRBD1 (6 bases). The CDR3 contains 13 residues. The germline gives CDR1 MNHNY, CDR2 SVGAGI (reference sequence). Trimming removed 5 bases from V and 6 bases from J, with 14 bases in between. The CDR3 DNA is TGTGCCAGCAGTACAACAGGGTTAGGCGAGCAGTACGTC. It translates to CASSTTGLGEQYV.

The V and J genes are TRBV14 and TRBJ2-5; D unclear. The CDR3 runs to 16 residues. V lost 3 bases and J 0 bases, leaving 14 bases between the germline ends. In germline, CDR1 is SGHDN, CDR2 FVKESK. This CDR3 is CASSHGGFLYQETQYF. CDR3 in DNA: TGTGCCAGCAGCCACGGTGGGTTTCTGTACCAAGAGACCCAGTACTTC.

Ten or more counts support this clonotype. V usage is TRBV7-6 and J usage is TRBJ2-5; 7 nucleotides match TRBD2. V was clipped by 3 bases and J by 2 bases; unmatched bases: 3. CDR1 and CDR2 (germline): SGHVS, FNYEAQ. The CDR3 is made up of 14 amino acids. CDR3 region: CASSFGLVQETQYF. The DNA of the CDR3 is TGTGCCAGCAGCTTCGGACTAGTTCAAGAGACCCAGTACTTC. The full variable domain, completed using reference TRBV7-6 and TRBJ2-5, is GAGVSQSPRYKVTKRGQDVALRCDPISGHVSLYWYRQALGQGPEFLTYFNYEAQQDKSGLPNDRFSAERPEGSISTLTIQRTEQRDSAMYRCASSFGLVQETQYFGPGTRLLVL.

The chain joins TRBV27 to TRBJ2-3; 8 bases map to TRBD2. V lost 2 bases and J lost 2; bases outside the gene matches: 6. Germline V gene lookup returns CDR1 MNHEY and CDR2 SMNVEV (reference sequence). The CDR3 has 16 residues. The CDR3 loop is CASSLRTSGLTDTQYF. DNA of the CDR3: TGTGCCAGCAGTTTACGAACTAGCGGCCTCACAGATACGCAGTATTTT.

There are a few counts of this clonotype. The J gene is TRBJ2-5, the V gene TRBV19; 9 bases map to TRBD1. CDR1 and CDR2 (germline): LNHDA, SQIVND (reference sequence). The CDR3 contains 14 residues. V lost 5 bases, J lost 5 bases, and 6 bases stayed unmatched. The CDR3 sequence is CASSSGTGWETQYF. CDR3 coding DNA: TGTGCCAGTAGTTCCGGGACAGGGTGGGAGACCCAGTACTTC.

This rearrangement joins TRBV2 to TRBJ2-1; no reliable D call. This CDR3 is 12 amino acids long. Germline values: CDR1 SNHLY, CDR2 FYNNEI. The V end was cut by 0 bases, the J end by 10 bases, with 7 bases between. CDR3 loop: CASSEARPEQFF. The DNA for the CDR3 is TGTGCCAGCAGTGAAGCCAGGCCGGAGCAGTTCTTC.

This clonotype was seen only a few times. This chain connects TRBV7-9 to TRBJ2-5; no reliable D call. The CDR3 is made up of 17 amino acids. Looked up from germline, CDR1 is SEHNR and CDR2 is FQNEAQ (reference sequence). The V gene lost 5 bases and the J gene lost 4 bases, with 23 bases spanning the gap. The CDR3: CASSRPSQDREGETQYF. The DNA for the CDR3 is TGTGCCAGCAGCCGACCCTCCCAGGACCGTGAAGGAGAGACCCAGTACTTC.

This clonotype was found a few times. The chain recombines TRBV7-9 with TRBJ2-1; 7 positions agree with TRBD2. CDR1 SEHNR and CDR2 FQNEAQ come from the germline V gene (reference sequence). Trimming removed 10 bases from V and 0 bases from J; junction bases left unmatched: 9. CDR3 length: 15 amino acids. CDR3 DNA sequence: TGTGCCATCACCAGGGAGGGTCGCTCCTACAATGAGCAGTTCTTC. Translated: CAITREGRSYNEQFF. Complete variable domain (other parts from reference TRBV7-9 and TRBJ2-1): DTGVSQNPRHKITKRGQNVTFRCDPISEHNRLYWYRQTLGQGPEFLTYFQNEAQLEKSRLLSDRFSAERPKGSFSTLEIQRTEQGDSAMYLCAITREGRSYNEQFFGPGTRLTVL.

This rearrangement joins TRBV5-5 to TRBJ2-2; a weak D match, TRBD2 (6 bases). Trimming shortened V by 0 bases and J by 8 bases, and 8 bases separated the two germline ends. Germline V lookup: CDR1 SGHKS, CDR2 YYEKEE (reference sequence). The CDR3 has 13 residues. CDR3 nucleotide sequence: TGTGCCAGCAGCTTGGCGGGGGTTGGGGAGCTGTTTTTT. It translates to CASSLAGVGELFF.

This chain joins TRBV4-3 and TRBJ2-5; D gene ambiguous. The CDR3 runs to 13 residues. CDR1 LGHNA and CDR2 YSLEER come from the germline V gene. V lost 0 bases and J lost 4, with 6 bases in between. The CDR3 loop is CASSQDGRETQYF. Here the CDR3 DNA reads TGCGCCAGCAGCCAAGACGGTCGAGAGACCCAGTACTTC.

The rearrangement uses TRBV7-6 and TRBJ2-1; tentative D call: TRBD1 (6 bases). The CDR3 loop spans 15 amino acids. V was pared by 1 base and J by 6 bases, with 13 bases between. Per germline, CDR1 SGHVS and CDR2 FNYEAQ. CDR3: CASSLENRDINEQFF. In DNA form, the CDR3 reads TGTGCCAGCAGCTTAGAGAACAGGGATATCAATGAGCAGTTCTTC.

About this clonotype itself: The CDR3 ends on some other residue instead of the conserved phenylalanine or tryptophan, so this is likely a read error. The chain carries TRBV7-9 and TRBJ2-1; 8 bases fit TRBD1. The germline V gene encodes CDR1 SEHNR and CDR2 FQNEAQ (reference sequence). Trimming at V came to 5 bases and at J to 3 bases, leaving 9 bases not matched to a gene. This CDR3 region has 16 residues. The CDR3 protein is CASSPRTGTRYNEQFS. CDR3 coding DNA: TGTGCCAGCAGCCCCCGGACAGGGACCCGCTACAATGAGCAGTTCTCC.

The chain carries TRBV6-2 or TRBV6-3 and TRBJ2-1, with D possibly matching TRBD2 (6 bases). The germline V gene encodes CDR1 MNHEY and CDR2 SVGEGT. V gave up 4 bases and J gave up 7 bases, with 8 bases separating them. The CDR3 has 12 amino acids. The CDR3 region has the DNA TGTGCCAGCAGTTGGGACTCGAATGAGCAGTTCTTC. Translating gives CASSWDSNEQFF.

The J gene is TRBJ2-7, the V gene TRBV6-2 or TRBV6-3; D gene unclear. The germline V gene has CDR1 MNHEY and CDR2 SVGEGT. The ends were cut back, 3 bases at V and 5 bases at J, with 11 bases in the middle. This CDR3 region has 13 residues. The CDR3 DNA is TGTGCCAGCAGTTATGGCAGAGCCCACGAGCAGTACTTC. Amino acid sequence: CASSYGRAHEQYF.

Many counts were recorded for this clonotype. This chain connects TRBV6-2 or TRBV6-3 to TRBJ2-1, with D possibly being TRBD2 (7 bases). Trimming stripped 6 bases from V and 6 bases from J, with 15 bases between. Germline CDR1 reads MNHEY; CDR2 reads SVGEGT. The CDR3 sequence is 14 residues long. The CDR3 loop is CASSDEGGGNEQFF. CDR3 nucleotides: TGTGCCAGCAGCGACGAAGGGGGGGGCAATGAGCAGTTCTTC.